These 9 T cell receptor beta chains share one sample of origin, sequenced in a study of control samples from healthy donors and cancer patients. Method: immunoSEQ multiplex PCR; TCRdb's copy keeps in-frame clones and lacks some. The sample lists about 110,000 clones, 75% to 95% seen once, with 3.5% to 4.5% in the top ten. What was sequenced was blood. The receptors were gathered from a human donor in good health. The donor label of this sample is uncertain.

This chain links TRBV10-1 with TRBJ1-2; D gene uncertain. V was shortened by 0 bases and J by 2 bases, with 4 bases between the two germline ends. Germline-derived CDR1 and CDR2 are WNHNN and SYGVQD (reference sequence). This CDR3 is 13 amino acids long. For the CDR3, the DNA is TGCGCCAGCAGTGAGTCCGGGAACTATGGCTACACCTTC. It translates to CASSESGNYGYTF.

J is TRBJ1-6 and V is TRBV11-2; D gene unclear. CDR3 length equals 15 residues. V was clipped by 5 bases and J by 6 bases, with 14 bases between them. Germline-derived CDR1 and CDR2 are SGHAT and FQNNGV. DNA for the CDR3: TGTGCCAGCAGCCCCCGGGAGGGCGGTAATTCACCCCTCCACTTT. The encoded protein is CASSPREGGNSPLHF.

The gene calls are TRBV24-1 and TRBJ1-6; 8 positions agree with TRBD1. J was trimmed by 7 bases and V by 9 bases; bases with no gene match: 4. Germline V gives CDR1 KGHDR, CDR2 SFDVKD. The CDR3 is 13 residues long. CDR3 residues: CATQQGVNSPLHF. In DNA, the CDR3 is TGTGCCACCCAACAGGGGGTAAATTCACCCCTCCACTTT.

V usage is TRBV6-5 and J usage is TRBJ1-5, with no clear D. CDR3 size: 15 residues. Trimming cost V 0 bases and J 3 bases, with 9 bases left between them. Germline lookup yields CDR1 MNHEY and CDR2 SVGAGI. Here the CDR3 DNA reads TGTGCCAGCAGTTACTCGGCCGGAAACAATCAGCCCCAGCATTTT. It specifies CASSYSAGNNQPQHF.

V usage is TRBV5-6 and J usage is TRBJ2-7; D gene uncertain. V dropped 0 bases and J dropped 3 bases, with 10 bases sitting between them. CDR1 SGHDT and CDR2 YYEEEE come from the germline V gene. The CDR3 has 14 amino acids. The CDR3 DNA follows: TGTGCCAGCAGCTTGGTTACGGCTTTCTACGAGCAGTACTTC. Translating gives CASSLVTAFYEQYF.

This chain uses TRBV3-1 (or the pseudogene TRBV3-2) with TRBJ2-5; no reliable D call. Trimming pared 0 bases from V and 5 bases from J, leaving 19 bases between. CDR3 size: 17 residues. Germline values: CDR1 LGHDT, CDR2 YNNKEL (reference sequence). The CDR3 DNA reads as TGTGCCAGCAGCCAAGACTCCTACCCCGCGAGGCGGGAGACCCAGTACTTC. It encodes CASSQDSYPARRETQYF.

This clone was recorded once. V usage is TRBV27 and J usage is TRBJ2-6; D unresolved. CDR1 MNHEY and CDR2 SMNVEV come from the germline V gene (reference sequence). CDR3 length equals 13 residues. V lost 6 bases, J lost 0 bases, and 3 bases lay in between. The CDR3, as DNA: TGTGCCAGCAGGGTCTCTGGGGCCAACGTCCTGACTTTC. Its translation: CASRVSGANVLTF.

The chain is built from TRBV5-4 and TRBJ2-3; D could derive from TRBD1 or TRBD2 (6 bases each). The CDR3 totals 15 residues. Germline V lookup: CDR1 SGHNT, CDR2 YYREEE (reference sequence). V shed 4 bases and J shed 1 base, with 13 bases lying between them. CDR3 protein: CASSLGGGGTDTQYF. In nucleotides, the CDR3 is TGTGCCAGCAGCCTGGGGGGCGGGGGCACAGATACGCAGTATTTT. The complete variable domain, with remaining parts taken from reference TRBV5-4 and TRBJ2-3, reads ETGVTQSPTHLIKTRGQQVTLRCSSQSGHNTVSWYQQALGQGPQFIFQYYREEENGRGNFPPRFSGLQFPNYSSELNVNALELDDSALYLCASSLGGGGTDTQYFGPGTRLTVL.

The CDR3 sequence: CSASLNGHYGYTF. CDR3 sequence (DNA): TGCAGTGCTAGTTTGAACGGACACTATGGCTACACCTTC. This sequence joins TRBV20-1 and TRBJ1-2; D remains ambiguous. Between the trimmed V and J ends, which lost 3 bases and 3 bases, there was a span of 11 bases. This CDR3 is built from 13 residues. The germline gives CDR1 DFQATT, CDR2 SNEGSKA (reference sequence).